This passage covers 4 T cell receptor beta chains from one sample sequenced in a study of T cell responses to AZD1222 COVID-19 vaccine. The data were produced by immunoSEQ multiplex PCR, yet TCRdb's version contains in-frame clones alone and is incomplete. The data contain about 84,000 clones, roughly nine tenths of them singletons. The starting material was peripheral blood, obtained 28 days after the second AZD1222 dose. The receptors were sampled from an adult who received the AZD1222 COVID-19 vaccine.

J is TRBJ1-1 and V is TRBV6-5; TRBD1 matches 8 bases. After removal of 5 bases from V and 10 bases from J, the junction contained 15 bases not matched to a gene. Per germline, CDR1 MNHEY and CDR2 SVGAGI. The CDR3 is made up of 15 amino acids. Here the CDR3 reads CASSPAGSGGFGAFF. In DNA form, the CDR3 reads TGTGCCAGCAGTCCCGCGGGATCAGGGGGCTTTGGAGCTTTCTTT.

The chain links TRBV2 to TRBJ2-3; 8 bases match TRBD1. The CDR3 loop spans 14 amino acids. CDR1 and CDR2 from the germline V gene are SNHLY and FYNNEI. Trimming removed 5 bases from V and 1 base from J; junction bases left unmatched: 2. The CDR3 bases are TGTGCCAGCAGTTACAGGGGGGGCACAGATACGCAGTATTTT. Translation gives CASSYRGGTDTQYF.

The rearrangement links TRBV27 to TRBJ1-1; D ambiguous. Germline V lookup: CDR1 MNHEY, CDR2 SMNVEV (reference sequence). The CDR3 is made up of 13 amino acids. The V end was cut by 5 bases, the J end by 4 bases, with 11 bases between. DNA for the CDR3: TGTGCCAGCAGTGTCCACTTGGGCACTGAAGCTTTCTTT. It codes for CASSVHLGTEAFF.

The genes are TRBV18 and TRBJ1-1; the D is unclear. Germline V CDR1 and CDR2: KGHSH, LQKENI. V shed 3 bases and J shed 3 bases, with 8 bases lying between them. This CDR3 contains 13 residues. The CDR3 bases are TGTGCCAGCTCACCTTCCTGGGACACTGAAGCTTTCTTT. It yields the protein CASSPSWDTEAFF.